This T cell receptor beta chain was identified in a study of cytomegalovirus exposure and HLA in healthy donors. Study at large: Among the approximately 400 genotyped donors, around 85% were placed in the Caucasian-associated ancestry cluster. Study-wide results and limits: Some V segments could not be told apart, so they were left out, TRBV6-2 and TRBV6-3 among them. The dataset shows that most TCR sequences were rare, while some public TCRs occurred in many donors.

In regard to this clone: Its antigen is unidentified.

The CDR3 loop spans 13 amino acids. The V gene lost 2 bases and the J gene lost 3 bases, with 7 bases spanning the gap. CDR1 is MDHEN and CDR2 is SYDVKM in the germline V gene. PCR primers comprised 60 Vbeta and 13 Jbeta primers. The table came from immunoSEQ multiplex PCR; TCRdb's copy has only in-frame clones and leaves some out. The repertoire consists of around 260,000 clones, with roughly 80% occurring once and the leading ten covering over 0.3%. The sequenced sample was PBMCs. This rearrangement joins TRBV28 to TRBJ2-5, with D possibly matching TRBD1 (6 bases). The source is a girl aged 2-10 years in good health and CMV-seronegative. The CDR3, as DNA: TGTGCCAGCAGTTTAAAGGGGGAAGAGACCCAGTACTTC. Protein product: CASSLKGEETQYF.